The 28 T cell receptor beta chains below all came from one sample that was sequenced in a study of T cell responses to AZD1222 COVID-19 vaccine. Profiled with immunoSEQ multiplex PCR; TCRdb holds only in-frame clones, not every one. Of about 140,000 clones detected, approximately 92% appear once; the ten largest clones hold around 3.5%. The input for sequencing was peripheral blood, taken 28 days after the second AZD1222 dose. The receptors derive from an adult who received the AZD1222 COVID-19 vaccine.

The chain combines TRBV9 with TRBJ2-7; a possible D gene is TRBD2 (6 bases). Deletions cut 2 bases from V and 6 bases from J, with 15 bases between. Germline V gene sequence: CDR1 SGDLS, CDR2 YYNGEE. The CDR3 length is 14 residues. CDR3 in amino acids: CASSVSLALGEQYF. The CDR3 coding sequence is TGTGCCAGCAGCGTGTCCCTAGCGCTTGGCGAGCAGTACTTC. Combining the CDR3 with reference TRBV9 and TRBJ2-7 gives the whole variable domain DSGVTQTPKHLITATGQRVTLRCSPRSGDLSVYWYQQSLDQGLQFLIQYYNGEERAKGNILERFSAQQFPDLHSELNLSSLELGDSALYFCASSVSLALGEQYFGPGTRLTVT.

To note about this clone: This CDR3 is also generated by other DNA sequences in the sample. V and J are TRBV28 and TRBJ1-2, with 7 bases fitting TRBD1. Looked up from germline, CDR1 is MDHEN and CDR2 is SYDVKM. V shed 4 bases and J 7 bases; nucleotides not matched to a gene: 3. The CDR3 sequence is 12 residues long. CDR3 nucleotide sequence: TGTGCCAGCAGTTCTGACAGGGTTGGCTACACCTTC. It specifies CASSSDRVGYTF.

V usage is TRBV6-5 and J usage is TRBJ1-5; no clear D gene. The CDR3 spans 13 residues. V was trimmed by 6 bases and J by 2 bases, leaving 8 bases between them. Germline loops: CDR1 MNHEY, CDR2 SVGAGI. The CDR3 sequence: CASRRSGNQPQHF. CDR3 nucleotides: TGTGCCAGCAGAAGGTCTGGCAATCAGCCCCAGCATTTT.

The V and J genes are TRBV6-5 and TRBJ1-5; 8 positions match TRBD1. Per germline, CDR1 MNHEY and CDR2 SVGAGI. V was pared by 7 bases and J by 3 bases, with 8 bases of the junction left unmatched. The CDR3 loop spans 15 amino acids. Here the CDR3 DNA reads TGTGCCAGCATGGGGACAGGAGCTTTCAATCAGCCCCAGCATTTT. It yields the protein CASMGTGAFNQPQHF.

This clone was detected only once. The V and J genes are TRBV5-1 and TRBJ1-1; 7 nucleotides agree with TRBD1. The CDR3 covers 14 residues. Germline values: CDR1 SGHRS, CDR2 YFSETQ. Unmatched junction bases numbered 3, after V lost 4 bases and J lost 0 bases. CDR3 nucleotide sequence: TGCGCCAGCAGCCTGGGACAGATGAACACTGAAGCTTTCTTT. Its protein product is CASSLGQMNTEAFF.

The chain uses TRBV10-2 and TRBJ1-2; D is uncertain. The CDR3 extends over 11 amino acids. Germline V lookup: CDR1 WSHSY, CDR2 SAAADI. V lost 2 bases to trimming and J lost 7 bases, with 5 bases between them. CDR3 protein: CASSEGSGYTF. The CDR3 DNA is TGCGCCAGCAGTGAGGGGTCTGGCTACACCTTC.

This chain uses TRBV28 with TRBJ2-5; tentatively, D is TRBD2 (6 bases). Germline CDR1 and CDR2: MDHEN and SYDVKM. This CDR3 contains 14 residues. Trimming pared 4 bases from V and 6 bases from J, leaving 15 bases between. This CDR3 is CASSSAGSRKTQYF. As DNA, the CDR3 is TGTGCCAGCAGTTCCGCCGGGAGTCGAAAGACCCAGTACTTC.

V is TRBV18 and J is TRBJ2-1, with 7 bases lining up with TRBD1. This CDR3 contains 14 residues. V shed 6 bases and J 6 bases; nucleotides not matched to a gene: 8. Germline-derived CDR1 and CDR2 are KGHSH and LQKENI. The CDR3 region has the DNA TGTGCCAGCTCCCCAGCGGCAGGGGGCAATGAGCAGTTCTTC. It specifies CASSPAAGGNEQFF. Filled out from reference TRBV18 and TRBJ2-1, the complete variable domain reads NAGVMQNPRHLVRRRGQEARLRCSPMKGHSHVYWYRQLPEEGLKFMVYLQKENIIDESGMPKERFSAEFPKEGPSILRIQQVVRGDSAAYFCASSPAAGGNEQFFGPGTRLTVL.

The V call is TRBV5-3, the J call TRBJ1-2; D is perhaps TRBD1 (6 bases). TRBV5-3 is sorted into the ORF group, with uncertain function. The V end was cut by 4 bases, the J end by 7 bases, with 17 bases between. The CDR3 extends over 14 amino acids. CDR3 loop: CARSLGPGASGYTF. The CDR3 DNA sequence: TGTGCCAGAAGCCTTGGTCCGGGGGCGAGTGGCTACACCTTC.

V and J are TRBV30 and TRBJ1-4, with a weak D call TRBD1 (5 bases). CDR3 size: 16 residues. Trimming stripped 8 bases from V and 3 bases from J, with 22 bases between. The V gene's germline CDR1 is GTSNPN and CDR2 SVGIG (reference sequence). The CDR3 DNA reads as TGTGCCGGCACCGGGACCGTGAGAAGGTCTAATGAAAAACTGTTTTTT. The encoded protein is CAGTGTVRRSNEKLFF.

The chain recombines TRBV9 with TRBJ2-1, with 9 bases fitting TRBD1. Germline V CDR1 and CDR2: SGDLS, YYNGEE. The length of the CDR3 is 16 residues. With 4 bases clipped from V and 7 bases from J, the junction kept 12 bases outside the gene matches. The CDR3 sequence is CASSSRPGTGLNEQFF. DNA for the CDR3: TGTGCCAGCAGCTCCCGACCCGGGACAGGGTTAAATGAGCAGTTCTTC.

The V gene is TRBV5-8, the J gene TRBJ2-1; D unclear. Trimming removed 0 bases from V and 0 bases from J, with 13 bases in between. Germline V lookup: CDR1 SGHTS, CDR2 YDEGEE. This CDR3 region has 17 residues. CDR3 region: CASSLGTASSSYNEQFF. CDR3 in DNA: TGTGCCAGCAGCTTGGGAACTGCATCGAGCTCCTACAATGAGCAGTTCTTC. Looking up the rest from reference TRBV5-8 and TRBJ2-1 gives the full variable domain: EAGVTQSPTHLIKTRGQQATLRCSPISGHTSVYWYQQALGLGLQFLLWYDEGEERNRGNFPPRFSGRQFPNYSSELNVNALELEDSALYLCASSLGTASSSYNEQFFGPGTRLTVL.

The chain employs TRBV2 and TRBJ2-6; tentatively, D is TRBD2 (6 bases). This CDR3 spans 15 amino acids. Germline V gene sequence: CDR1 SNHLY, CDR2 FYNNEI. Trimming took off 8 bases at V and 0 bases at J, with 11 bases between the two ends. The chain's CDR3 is CASGGFTSGANVLTF. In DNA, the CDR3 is TGTGCCAGCGGGGGGTTCACCTCTGGGGCCAACGTCCTGACTTTC.

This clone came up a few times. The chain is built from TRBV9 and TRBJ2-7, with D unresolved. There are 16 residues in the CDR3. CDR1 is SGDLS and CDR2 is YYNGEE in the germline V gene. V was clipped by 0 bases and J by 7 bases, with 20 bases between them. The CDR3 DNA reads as TGTGCCAGCAGCGTAGCATCCTGGCCTGATCGAGTAGAGCAGTACTTC. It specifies CASSVASWPDRVEQYF.

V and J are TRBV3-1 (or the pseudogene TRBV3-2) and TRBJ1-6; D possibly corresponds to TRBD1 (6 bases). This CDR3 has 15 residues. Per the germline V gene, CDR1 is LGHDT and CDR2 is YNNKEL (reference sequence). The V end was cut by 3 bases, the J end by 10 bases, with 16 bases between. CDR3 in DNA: TGTGCCAGCAGCCAGGGTGGGGGCTCAGGATCACCCCTCCACTTT. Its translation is CASSQGGGSGSPLHF.

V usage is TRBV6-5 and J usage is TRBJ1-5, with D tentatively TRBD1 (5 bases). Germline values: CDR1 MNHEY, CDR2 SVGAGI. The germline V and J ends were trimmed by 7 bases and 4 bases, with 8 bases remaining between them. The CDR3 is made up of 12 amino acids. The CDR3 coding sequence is TGTGCCAGCACCTCAGGGAATCAGCCCCAGCATTTT. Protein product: CASTSGNQPQHF.

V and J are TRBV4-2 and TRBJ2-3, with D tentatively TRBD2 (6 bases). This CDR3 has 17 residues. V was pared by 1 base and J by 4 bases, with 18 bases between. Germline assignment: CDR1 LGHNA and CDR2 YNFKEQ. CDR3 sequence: CASSQGRVRERADTQYF. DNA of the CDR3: TGTGCCAGCAGCCAAGGACGTGTACGGGAGCGGGCAGATACGCAGTATTTT.

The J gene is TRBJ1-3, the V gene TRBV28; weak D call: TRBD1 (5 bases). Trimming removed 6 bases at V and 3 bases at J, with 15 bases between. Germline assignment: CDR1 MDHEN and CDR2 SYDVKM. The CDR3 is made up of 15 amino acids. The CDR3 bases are TGTGCCAGCAGGACCTTAGGGGCTGGTGGAAACACCATATATTTT. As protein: CASRTLGAGGNTIYF.

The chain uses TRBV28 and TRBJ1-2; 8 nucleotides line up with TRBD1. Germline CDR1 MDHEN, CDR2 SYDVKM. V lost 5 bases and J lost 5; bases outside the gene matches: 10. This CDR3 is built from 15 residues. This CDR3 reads CASSTPRTGRYGYTF. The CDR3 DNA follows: TGTGCCAGCAGTACCCCGCGGACAGGGAGGTATGGCTACACCTTC.

CDR3 protein: CASSQGLTGFEGEQYF. The CDR3 bases are TGTGCCAGCAGCCAAGGGCTTACAGGTTTTGAGGGCGAGCAGTACTTC. The chain links TRBV3-1 (or the pseudogene TRBV3-2) to TRBJ2-7; possibly TRBD1 or TRBD2 for D (5 bases each). Germline V lookup: CDR1 LGHDT, CDR2 YNNKEL (reference sequence). The CDR3 is 16 residues long. V lost 1 base to trimming and J lost 6 bases, with 19 bases between them.

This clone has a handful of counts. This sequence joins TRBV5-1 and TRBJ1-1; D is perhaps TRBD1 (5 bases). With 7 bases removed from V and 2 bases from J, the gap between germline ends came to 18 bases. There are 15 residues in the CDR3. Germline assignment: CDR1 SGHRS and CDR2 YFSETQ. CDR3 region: CASFDRLRGNTEAFF. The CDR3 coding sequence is TGCGCCAGCTTCGACAGACTCAGAGGTAACACTGAAGCTTTCTTT.

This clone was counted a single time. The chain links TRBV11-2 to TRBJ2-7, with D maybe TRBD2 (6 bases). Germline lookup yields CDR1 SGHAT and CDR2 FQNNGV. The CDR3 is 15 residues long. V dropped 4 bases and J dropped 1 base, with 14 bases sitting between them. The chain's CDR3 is CASSSGGAGSYEQYF. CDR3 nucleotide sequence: TGTGCCAGCAGCTCCGGGGGTGCGGGATCCTACGAGCAGTACTTC.

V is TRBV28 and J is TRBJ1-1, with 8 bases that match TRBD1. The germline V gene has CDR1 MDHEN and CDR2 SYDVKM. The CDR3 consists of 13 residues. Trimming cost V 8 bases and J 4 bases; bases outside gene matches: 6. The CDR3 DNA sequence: TGTGCCAGCCTTGACAGGGGTCGCACTGAAGCTTTCTTT. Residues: CASLDRGRTEAFF.

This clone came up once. The CDR3 DNA is TGTGCCAGCAGCCTCAGGGTAGGGCAGCCCCAGCATTTT. This encodes CASSLRVGQPQHF. V usage is TRBV12-3 or TRBV12-4 and J usage is TRBJ1-5; a possible D gene is TRBD1 (5 bases). This CDR3 spans 13 amino acids. The V end lost 6 bases, the J end lost 7 bases, and 13 bases lay between the germline ends.

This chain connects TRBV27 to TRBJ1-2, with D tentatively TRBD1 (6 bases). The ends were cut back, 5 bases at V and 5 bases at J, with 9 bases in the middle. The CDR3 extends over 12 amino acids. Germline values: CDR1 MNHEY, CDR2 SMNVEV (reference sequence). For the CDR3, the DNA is TGTGCCAGCAGTATGCAGGGGTATGGCTACACCTTC. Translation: CASSMQGYGYTF.

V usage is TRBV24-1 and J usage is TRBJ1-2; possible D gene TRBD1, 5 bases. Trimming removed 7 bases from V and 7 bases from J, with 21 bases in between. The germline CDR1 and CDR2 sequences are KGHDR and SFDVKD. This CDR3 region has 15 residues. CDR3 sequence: CATRGPGAGNTGYTF. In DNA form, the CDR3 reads TGTGCCACCAGGGGACCCGGGGCAGGGAATACTGGCTACACCTTC.

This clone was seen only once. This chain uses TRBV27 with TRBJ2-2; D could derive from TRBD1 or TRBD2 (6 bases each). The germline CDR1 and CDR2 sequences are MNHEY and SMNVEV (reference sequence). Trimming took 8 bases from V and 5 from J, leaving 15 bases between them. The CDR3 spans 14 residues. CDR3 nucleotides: TGTGCCAGCGGGGGGAACAGGGTAACCGGGGAGCTGTTTTTT. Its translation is CASGGNRVTGELFF.

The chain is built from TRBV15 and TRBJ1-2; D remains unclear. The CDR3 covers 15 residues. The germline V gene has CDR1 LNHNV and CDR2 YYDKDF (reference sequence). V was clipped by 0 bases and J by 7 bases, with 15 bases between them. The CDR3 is CATSRDLGGRGGYTF. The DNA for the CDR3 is TGTGCCACCAGCAGAGATCTTGGCGGAAGAGGTGGCTACACCTTC.